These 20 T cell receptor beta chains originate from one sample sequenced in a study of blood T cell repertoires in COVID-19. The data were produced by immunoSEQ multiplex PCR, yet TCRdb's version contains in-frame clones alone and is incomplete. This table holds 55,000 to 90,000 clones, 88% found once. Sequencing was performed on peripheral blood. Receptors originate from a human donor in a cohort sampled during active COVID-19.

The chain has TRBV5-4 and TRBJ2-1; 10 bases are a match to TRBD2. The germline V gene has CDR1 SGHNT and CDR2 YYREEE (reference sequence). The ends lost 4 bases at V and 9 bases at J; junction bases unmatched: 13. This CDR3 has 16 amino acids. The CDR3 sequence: CASSAGTSDFGIEQFF. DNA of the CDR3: TGTGCCAGCAGCGCCGGGACTAGCGACTTCGGTATTGAGCAGTTCTTC.

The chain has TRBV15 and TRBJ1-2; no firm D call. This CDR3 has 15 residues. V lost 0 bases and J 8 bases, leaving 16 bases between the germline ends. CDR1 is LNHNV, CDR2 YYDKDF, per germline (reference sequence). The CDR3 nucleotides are TGTGCCACCAGCAGAGATGGATTGGCAGGCTTCGGCTACACCTTC. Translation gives CATSRDGLAGFGYTF.

This CDR3 reads CASRDRGPRYGYTF. The CDR3, as DNA: TGTGCCAGTCGGGACAGGGGTCCCCGCTATGGCTACACCTTC. The chain couples TRBV19 to TRBJ1-2, with 10 nucleotides matching TRBD1. This CDR3 has 14 residues. J lost 4 bases, V lost 8 bases, and 7 bases had no gene match. CDR1 is LNHDA, CDR2 SQIVND, per germline (reference sequence).

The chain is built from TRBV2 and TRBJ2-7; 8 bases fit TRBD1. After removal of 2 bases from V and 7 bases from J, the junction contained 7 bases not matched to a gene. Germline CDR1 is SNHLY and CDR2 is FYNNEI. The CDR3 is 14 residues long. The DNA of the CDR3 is TGTGCCAGCAGTGAATCCCAGGGGGCATGGGAGCAGTACGTC. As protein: CASSESQGAWEQYV.

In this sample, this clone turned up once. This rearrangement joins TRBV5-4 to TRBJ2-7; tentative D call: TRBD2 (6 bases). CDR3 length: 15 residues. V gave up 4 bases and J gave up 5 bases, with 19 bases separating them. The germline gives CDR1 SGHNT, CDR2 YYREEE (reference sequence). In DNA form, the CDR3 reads TGTGCCAGCAGCCTTCAGCAACTAGCAGTGAACGAGCAGTACTTC. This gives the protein CASSLQQLAVNEQYF.

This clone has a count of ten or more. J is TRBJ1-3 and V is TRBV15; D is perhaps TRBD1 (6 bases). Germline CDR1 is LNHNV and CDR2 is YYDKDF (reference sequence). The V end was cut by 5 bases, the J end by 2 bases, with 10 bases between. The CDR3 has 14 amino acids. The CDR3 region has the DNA TGTGCCACCAGCTCACAGGGTCCTGGAAACACCATATATTTT. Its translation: CATSSQGPGNTIYF.

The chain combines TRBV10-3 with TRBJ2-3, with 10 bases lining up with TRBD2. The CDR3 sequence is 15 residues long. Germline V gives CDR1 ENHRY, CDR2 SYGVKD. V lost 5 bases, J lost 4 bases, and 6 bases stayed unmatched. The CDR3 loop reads CAISTSGNLADTQYF. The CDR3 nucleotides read TGTGCCATCAGTACTAGCGGGAATTTAGCAGATACGCAGTATTTT.

The CDR3 loop is CASNGWDSNYGYTF. The DNA for the CDR3 is TGTGCCAGCAATGGATGGGACAGTAACTATGGCTACACCTTC. The chain employs TRBV25-1 and TRBJ1-2; 7 nucleotides match TRBD1. The V segment lost 7 bases and the J segment 1 base; nucleotides outside the gene matches: 6. This CDR3 spans 14 amino acids. Germline CDR1 reads MGHDK; CDR2 reads SYGVNS.

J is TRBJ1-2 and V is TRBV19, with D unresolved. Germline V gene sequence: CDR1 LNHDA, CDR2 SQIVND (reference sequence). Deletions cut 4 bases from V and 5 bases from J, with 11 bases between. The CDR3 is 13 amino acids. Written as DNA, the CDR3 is TGTGCCAGTAGTAGCCGCGGGGTTTATGGCTACACCTTC. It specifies CASSSRGVYGYTF.

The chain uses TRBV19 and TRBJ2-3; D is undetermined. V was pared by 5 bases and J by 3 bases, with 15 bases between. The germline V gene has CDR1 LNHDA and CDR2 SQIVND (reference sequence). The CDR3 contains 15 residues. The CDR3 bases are TGTGCCAGTAGTTCCGGGTCTACAACGACAGATACGCAGTATTTT. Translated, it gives CASSSGSTTTDTQYF.

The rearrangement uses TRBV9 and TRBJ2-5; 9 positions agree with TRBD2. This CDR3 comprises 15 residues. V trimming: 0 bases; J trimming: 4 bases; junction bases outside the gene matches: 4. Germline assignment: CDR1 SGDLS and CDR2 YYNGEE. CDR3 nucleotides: TGTGCCAGCAGCGTAGAGGTTAGCGGGAGAGAGACCCAGTACTTC. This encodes CASSVEVSGRETQYF.

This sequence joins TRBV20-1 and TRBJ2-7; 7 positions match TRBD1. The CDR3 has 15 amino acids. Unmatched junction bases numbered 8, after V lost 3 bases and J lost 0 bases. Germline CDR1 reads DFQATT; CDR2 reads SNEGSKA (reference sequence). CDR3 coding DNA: TGCAGTGCTAGTCCGGCGACAGGGAGCTCCTACGAGCAGTACTTC. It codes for CSASPATGSSYEQYF.

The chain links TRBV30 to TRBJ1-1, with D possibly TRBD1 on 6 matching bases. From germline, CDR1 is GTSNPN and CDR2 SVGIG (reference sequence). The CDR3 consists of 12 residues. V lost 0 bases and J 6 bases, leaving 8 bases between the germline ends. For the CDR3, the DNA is TGTGCCTGGAGTGTCAGGGGCGCTGAAGCTTTCTTT. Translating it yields CAWSVRGAEAFF. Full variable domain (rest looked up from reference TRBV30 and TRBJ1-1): SQTIHQWPATLVQPVGSPLSLECTVEGTSNPNLYWYRQAAGRGLQLLFYSVGIGQISSEVPQNLSASRPQDRQFILSSKKLLLSDSGFYLCAWSVRGAEAFFGQGTRLTVV.

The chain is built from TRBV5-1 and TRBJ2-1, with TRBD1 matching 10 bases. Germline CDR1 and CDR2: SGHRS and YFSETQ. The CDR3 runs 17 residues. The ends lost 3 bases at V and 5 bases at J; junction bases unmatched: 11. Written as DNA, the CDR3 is TGCGCCAGCAGCTCCGGACAGGGGGACTCTTTTAACAATGAGCAGTTCTTC. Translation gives CASSSGQGDSFNNEQFF.

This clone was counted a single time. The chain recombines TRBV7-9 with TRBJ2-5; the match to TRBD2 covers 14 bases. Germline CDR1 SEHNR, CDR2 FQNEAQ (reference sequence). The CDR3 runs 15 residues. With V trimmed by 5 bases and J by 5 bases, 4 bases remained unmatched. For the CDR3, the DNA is TGTGCCAGCAGCCAGGGACTAGCGGGAGTTGAGACCCAGTACTTC. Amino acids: CASSQGLAGVETQYF.

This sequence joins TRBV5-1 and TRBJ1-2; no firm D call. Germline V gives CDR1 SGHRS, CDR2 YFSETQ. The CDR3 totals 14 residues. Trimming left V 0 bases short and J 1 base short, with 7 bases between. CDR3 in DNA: TGCGCCAGCAGCTTGGAAGGGAGTAACTATGGCTACACCTTC. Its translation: CASSLEGSNYGYTF.

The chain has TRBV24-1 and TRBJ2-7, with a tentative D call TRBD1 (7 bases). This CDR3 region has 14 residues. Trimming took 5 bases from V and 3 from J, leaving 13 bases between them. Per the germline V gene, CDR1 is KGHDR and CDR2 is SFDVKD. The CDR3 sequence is CATSAGGQFYEQYF. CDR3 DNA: TGTGCCACCAGTGCCGGGGGACAGTTCTACGAGCAGTACTTC.

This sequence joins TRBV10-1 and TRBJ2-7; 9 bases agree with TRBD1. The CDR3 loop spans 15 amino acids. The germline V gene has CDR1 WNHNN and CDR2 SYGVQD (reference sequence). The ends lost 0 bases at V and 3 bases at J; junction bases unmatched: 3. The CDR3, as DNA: TGCGCCAGCAGTGAGTCGGGGGACAGGGTCTACGAGCAGTACTTC. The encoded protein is CASSESGDRVYEQYF.

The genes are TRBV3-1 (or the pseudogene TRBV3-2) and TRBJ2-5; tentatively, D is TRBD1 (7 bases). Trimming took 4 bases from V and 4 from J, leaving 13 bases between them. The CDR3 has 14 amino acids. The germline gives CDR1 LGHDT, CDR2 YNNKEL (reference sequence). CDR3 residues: CASSRRQGGETQYF. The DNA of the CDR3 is TGTGCCAGCAGCCGTAGACAGGGAGGAGAGACCCAGTACTTC.

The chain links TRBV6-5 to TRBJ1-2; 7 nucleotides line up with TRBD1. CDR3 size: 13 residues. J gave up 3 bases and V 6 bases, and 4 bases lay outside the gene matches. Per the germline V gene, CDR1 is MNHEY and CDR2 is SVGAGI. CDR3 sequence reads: CASRFDRDYGYTF. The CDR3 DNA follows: TGTGCCAGCAGATTCGACAGGGACTATGGCTACACCTTC.